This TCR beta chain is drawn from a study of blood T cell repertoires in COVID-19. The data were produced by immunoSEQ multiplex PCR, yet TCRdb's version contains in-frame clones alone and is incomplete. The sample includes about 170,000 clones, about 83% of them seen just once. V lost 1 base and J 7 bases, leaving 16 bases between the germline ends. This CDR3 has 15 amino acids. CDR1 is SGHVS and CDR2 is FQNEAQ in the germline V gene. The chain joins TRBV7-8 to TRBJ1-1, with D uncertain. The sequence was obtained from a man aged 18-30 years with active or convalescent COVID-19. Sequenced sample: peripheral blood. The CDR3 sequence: CASSLGGLGRIEAFF. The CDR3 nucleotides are TGTGCCAGCAGCTTAGGAGGGTTGGGGAGAATTGAAGCTTTCTTT. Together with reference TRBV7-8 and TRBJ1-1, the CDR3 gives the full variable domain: GAGVSQSPRYKVAKRGQDVALRCDPISGHVSLFWYQQALGQGPEFLTYFQNEAQLDKSGLPSDRFFAERPEGSVSTLKIQRTQQEDSAVYLCASSLGGLGRIEAFFGQGTRLTVV.